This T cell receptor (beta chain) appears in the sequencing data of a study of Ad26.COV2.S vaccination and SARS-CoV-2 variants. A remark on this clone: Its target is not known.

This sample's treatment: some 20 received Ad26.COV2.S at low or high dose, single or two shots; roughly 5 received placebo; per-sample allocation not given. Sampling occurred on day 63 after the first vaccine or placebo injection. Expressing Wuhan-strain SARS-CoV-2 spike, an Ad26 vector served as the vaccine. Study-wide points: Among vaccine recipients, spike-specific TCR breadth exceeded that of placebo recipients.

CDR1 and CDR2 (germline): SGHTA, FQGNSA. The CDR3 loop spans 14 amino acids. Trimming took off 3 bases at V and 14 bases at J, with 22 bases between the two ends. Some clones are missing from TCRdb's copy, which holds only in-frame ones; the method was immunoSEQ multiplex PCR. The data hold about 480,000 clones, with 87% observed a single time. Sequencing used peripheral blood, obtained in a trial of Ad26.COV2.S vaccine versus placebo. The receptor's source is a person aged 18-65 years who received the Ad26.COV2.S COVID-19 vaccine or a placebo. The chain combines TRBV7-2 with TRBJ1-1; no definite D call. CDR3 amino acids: CASSFRRAGERVFF. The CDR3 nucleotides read TGTGCCAGCAGCTTTCGTAGGGCGGGAGAGAGGGTCTTCTTT.